Listed here are 13 T cell receptor beta chains from one sample, sequenced in a study of CD8 T cells in ankylosing spondylitis. TCRdb reprocessed the 5' RACE reads with MiXCR, giving one entry per CDR3 protein. The sample consists of some 200,000 distinct CDR3 sequences, roughly 13% of them appearing once. Sample: blood, either unsorted or a sorted T cell fraction (not recorded which). These receptors were taken from a male donor with ankylosing spondylitis or in good health (not recorded which).

This clonotype has only a few counts. This chain uses TRBV5-6 with TRBJ2-7; possible D gene TRBD1, 5 bases. The CDR3 runs to 14 residues. V lost 0 bases, J lost 5 bases, and 12 bases lay in between. Germline V gene lookup returns CDR1 SGHDT and CDR2 YYEEEE. The CDR3 region has the DNA TGTGCCAGCAGCTTGGGGGCAGGGCCCCACGAGCAGTACTTC. Translating it yields CASSLGAGPHEQYF.

The rearrangement joins TRBV7-9 to TRBJ2-3, with 12 bases that match TRBD2. Germline V lookup: CDR1 SEHNR, CDR2 FQNEAQ (reference sequence). The CDR3 consists of 17 residues. The junction had 9 bases not matched to a gene; V was cut back by 5 bases and J by 3 bases. CDR3 in amino acids: CASSGGLAGLRTDTQYF. In DNA form, the CDR3 reads TGTGCCAGCAGCGGGGGACTAGCGGGCTTAAGGACAGATACGCAGTATTTT.

This clonotype was detected only a few times. The chain couples TRBV7-2 to TRBJ2-1; D gene ambiguous. Germline CDR1 SGHTA, CDR2 FQGNSA. The germline V and J ends were trimmed by 2 bases and 5 bases, with 4 bases remaining between them. The CDR3 loop spans 12 amino acids. CDR3 region: CASSLWNNEQFF. For the CDR3, the DNA is TGTGCCAGCAGCTTATGGAACAATGAGCAGTTCTTC.

The chain links TRBV4-2 to TRBJ1-1; no definite D call. Germline V gene data show CDR1 as LGHNA and CDR2 as YNFKEQ. Trimming took off 2 bases at V and 0 bases at J, with 7 bases between the two ends. CDR3 size: 14 residues. CDR3 residues: CASSQPDLNTEAFF. The CDR3 DNA is TGTGCCAGCAGCCAACCAGACCTGAACACTGAAGCTTTCTTT.

This chain links TRBV12-3 or TRBV12-4 with TRBJ1-4, with TRBD1 matching 7 bases. J was trimmed by 5 bases and V by 5 bases; bases with no gene match: 5. CDR3 length equals 14 residues. The CDR3 region is CASSDDRENEKLFF. CDR3 sequence (DNA): TGTGCCAGCAGTGACGACAGGGAGAATGAAAAACTGTTTTTT.

This clonotype was detected ten times or more. V and J are TRBV20-1 and TRBJ2-1; 7 bases match TRBD2. The CDR3 extends over 15 amino acids. Germline V gene sequence: CDR1 DFQATT, CDR2 SNEGSKA (reference sequence). The junction had 8 bases not matched to a gene; V was cut back by 0 bases and J by 6 bases. CDR3 protein: CSARDVAGESNEQFF. DNA for the CDR3: TGCAGTGCTAGAGATGTGGCGGGAGAGAGCAATGAGCAGTTCTTC.

The chain recombines TRBV12-3 or TRBV12-4 with TRBJ2-3, with TRBD2 identical over 8 bases. V dropped 4 bases and J dropped 3; count of bases not matched to a gene: 6. This CDR3 has 15 residues. In DNA, the CDR3 is TGTGCCAGCAGTTCGGCTAGCGGGTGGACAGATACGCAGTATTTT. Translating gives CASSSASGWTDTQYF.

This clonotype was detected a few times. The chain joins TRBV11-2 to TRBJ2-5; 15 positions match TRBD2. The V gene's germline CDR1 is SGHAT and CDR2 FQNNGV. CDR3 length: 18 residues. J lost 5 bases, V lost 5 bases, and 12 bases had no gene match. This CDR3 reads CASSRWTSGGAGWETQYF. CDR3 in DNA: TGTGCCAGCAGCCGCTGGACTAGCGGGGGGGCCGGATGGGAGACCCAGTACTTC.

The chain employs TRBV11-1 and TRBJ1-5; the D is unclear. V shed 1 base and J shed 4 bases, with 11 bases lying between them. This CDR3 comprises 15 residues. In germline, CDR1 is SGHAT, CDR2 FQDESV (reference sequence). CDR3: CASSLGAGGNQPQHF. The CDR3 DNA follows: TGTGCCAGCAGCTTAGGGGCCGGCGGGAATCAGCCCCAGCATTTT. The variable domain in full, completed from reference TRBV11-1 and TRBJ1-5, reads EAEVAQSPRYKITEKSQAVAFWCDPISGHATLYWYRQILGQGPELLVQFQDESVVDDSQLPKDRFSAERLKGVDSTLKIQPAELGDSAMYLCASSLGAGGNQPQHFGDGTRLSIL.

The chain has TRBV6-1 and TRBJ2-5, with D perhaps being TRBD1 or TRBD2 (5 bases each). The CDR3 sequence is 14 residues long. Germline values: CDR1 MNHNS, CDR2 SASEGT. V dropped 1 base and J dropped 7 bases, with 13 bases sitting between them. The DNA for the CDR3 is TGTGCCAGCAGTGAAGGTGCGATTGGGACGACCCAGTACTTC. This codes for CASSEGAIGTTQYF.

The chain employs TRBV6-1 and TRBJ1-6; the match to TRBD1 covers 8 bases. This CDR3 spans 13 amino acids. From germline, CDR1 is MNHNS and CDR2 SASEGT. V was pared by 8 bases and J by 16 bases, with 13 bases of the junction left unmatched. This CDR3 reads CASGETGAILLHF. In DNA, the CDR3 is TGTGCCAGCGGAGAGACAGGGGCCATCCTTCTCCACTTT.

This clonotype came up a few times. CDR3 DNA: TGTGCCAGCAGTTCCAGACTAGCGGGAGGGCCATACAATGAGCAGTTCTTC. It is translated as CASSSRLAGGPYNEQFF. V gene TRBV6-5 combines with J gene TRBJ2-1; 14 positions match TRBD2. This CDR3 has 17 amino acids. J gave up 4 bases and V 4 bases, and 6 bases lay outside the gene matches. Germline values: CDR1 MNHEY, CDR2 SVGAGI.

The chain joins TRBV4-1 to TRBJ2-1; 9 bases map to TRBD2. Germline assignment: CDR1 MGHRA and CDR2 YSYEKL. After removal of 0 bases from V and 5 bases from J, the junction contained 8 bases not matched to a gene. The CDR3 has 17 amino acids. CDR3 in DNA: TGCGCCAGCAGCCAAGAATCCCCTAGCGGGGTTGACAATGAGCAGTTCTTC. Translation: CASSQESPSGVDNEQFF.